The 7 T cell receptor beta chains listed next were all sequenced from one sample in a study of T-cell reconstitution after alpha-beta-depleted transplantation in children. It was with unique molecular identifiers that the TCRbeta library was prepared. Via MiXCR, TCRdb re-called the PCR reads, giving one row per CDR3 protein. This table has approximately 300,000 distinct CDR3 sequences, over 9% appearing once. Sequences were derived from PBMCs, sampled before TCRalphabeta/CD19-depleted stem cell transplant. The source of these receptors is a boy less than two years old with acute myeloid leukemia, due to receive a stem cell transplant.

Ten or more counts support this clonotype. The chain joins TRBV20-1 to TRBJ2-3; D is perhaps TRBD2 (5 bases). The V gene's germline CDR1 is DFQATT and CDR2 SNEGSKA (reference sequence). The CDR3 has 14 residues. Between the trimmed V and J ends, which lost 3 bases and 2 bases, there was a span of 12 bases. For the CDR3, the DNA is TGCAGTGCTAGCGGTCTAGCTAACACAGATACGCAGTATTTT. Translated: CSASGLANTDTQYF.

This clonotype was counted at least ten times. The chain uses TRBV20-1 and TRBJ2-1; D possibly corresponds to TRBD2 (6 bases). V was trimmed by 1 base and J by 1 base, leaving 14 bases between them. CDR1 DFQATT and CDR2 SNEGSKA come from the germline V gene (reference sequence). The CDR3 spans 16 residues. The DNA for the CDR3 is TGCAGTGCTAGAGTTCCCGGGAGCGGATCCTACAATGAGCAGTTCTTC. Protein sequence: CSARVPGSGSYNEQFF.

Many counts were recorded for this clonotype. V gene TRBV10-3 combines with J gene TRBJ2-7; the match to TRBD1 covers 8 bases. The germline gives CDR1 ENHRY, CDR2 SYGVKD. The CDR3 runs 13 residues. Unmatched junction bases numbered 6, after V lost 8 bases and J lost 3 bases. The CDR3 region has the DNA TGTGCCATCCGCGCAGGGGGCTACTACGAGCAGTACTTC. Encoded protein: CAIRAGGYYEQYF.

In this sample, this clonotype turned up many times. J is TRBJ1-1 and V is TRBV28; D may be TRBD1 (5 bases). The CDR3 sequence is 16 residues long. V lost 2 bases, J lost 0 bases, and 13 bases lay in between. Germline V gives CDR1 MDHEN, CDR2 SYDVKM. Here the CDR3 DNA reads TGTGCCAGCAGTTTACGGGCCCGGGGCATGAACACTGAAGCTTTCTTT. Translating gives CASSLRARGMNTEAFF.

This clonotype was found many times. J is TRBJ2-2 and V is TRBV20-1; D is perhaps TRBD2 (6 bases). Germline-derived CDR1 and CDR2 are DFQATT and SNEGSKA (reference sequence). CDR3 length equals 16 residues. Between the trimmed V and J ends, which lost 0 bases and 6 bases, there was a span of 17 bases. The CDR3 DNA follows: TGCAGTGCTAGAGATCCCCTTACTAGCATCGCCGGGGAGCTGTTTTTT. Translated: CSARDPLTSIAGELFF.

This clonotype was seen repeatedly, ten times or more. V and J are TRBV29-1 and TRBJ2-5; 7 bases align to TRBD2. Germline V CDR1 and CDR2: SQVTM, ANQGSEA. The CDR3 has 13 amino acids. Trimming removed 7 bases from V and 5 bases from J; junction bases left unmatched: 10. CDR3 nucleotide sequence: TGCAGCGGCGGGGGAGGGGAAGTGGAGACCCAGTACTTC. Residues: CSGGGGEVETQYF. The full variable domain, completed using reference TRBV29-1 and TRBJ2-5, is SAVISQKPSRDICQRGTSLTIQCQVDSQVTMMFWYRQQPGQSLTLIATANQGSEATYESGFVIDKFPISRPNLTFSTLTVSNMSPEDSSIYLCSGGGGEVETQYFGPGTRLLVL.

This clonotype was counted ten times or more. The chain employs TRBV20-1 and TRBJ1-2; D remains ambiguous. CDR3 length: 14 residues. From germline, CDR1 is DFQATT and CDR2 SNEGSKA (reference sequence). The V gene lost 0 bases and the J gene lost 4 bases, with 12 bases spanning the gap. The DNA for the CDR3 is TGCAGTGCTAGAGATCGGCGAAGCCCCTATGGCTACACCTTC. Its translation: CSARDRRSPYGYTF.